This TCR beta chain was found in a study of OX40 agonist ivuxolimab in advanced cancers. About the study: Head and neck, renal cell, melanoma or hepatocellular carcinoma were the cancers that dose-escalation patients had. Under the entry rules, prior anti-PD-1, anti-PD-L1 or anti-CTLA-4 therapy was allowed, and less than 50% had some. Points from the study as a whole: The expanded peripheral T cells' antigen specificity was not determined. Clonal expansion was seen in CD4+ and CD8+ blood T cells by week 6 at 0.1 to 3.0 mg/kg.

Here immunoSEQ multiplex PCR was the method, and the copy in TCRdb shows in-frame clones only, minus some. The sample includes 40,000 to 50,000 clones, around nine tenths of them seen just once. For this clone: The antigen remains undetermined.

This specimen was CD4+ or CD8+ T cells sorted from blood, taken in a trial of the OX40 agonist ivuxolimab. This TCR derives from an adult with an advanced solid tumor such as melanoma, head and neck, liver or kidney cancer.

CDR3 in DNA: TGTGCCAGCAGCTTAATGCGGGGGTCGGGCACCGGGGAGCTGTTTTTT. Its translation: CASSLMRGSGTGELFF. This chain uses TRBV7-9 with TRBJ2-2; 7 bases map to TRBD2. CDR1 and CDR2 (germline): SEHNR, FQNEAQ (reference sequence). The CDR3 covers 16 residues. V shed 2 bases and J 4 bases; nucleotides not matched to a gene: 7.